The 15 T cell receptor beta chains listed next were all sequenced from one sample in a study of cytomegalovirus exposure and HLA in healthy donors. 60 Vbeta and 13 Jbeta primers were used in PCR. Clones were read by immunoSEQ multiplex PCR, and TCRdb kept only the in-frame ones, dropping some. This sample carries about 170,000 clones, approximately 85% of them seen once, and the ten largest clones take more than 0.9%. The specimen was PBMCs. The receptor source for this set is a girl aged 2 to 9 in good health and CMV-seropositive.

The chain recombines TRBV6-1 with TRBJ2-7; 8 bases are shared with TRBD1. This CDR3 region has 14 residues. V was pared by 4 bases and J by 0 bases, with 2 bases of the junction left unmatched. Germline V gives CDR1 MNHNS, CDR2 SASEGT. The chain's CDR3 is CASSADRVSYEQYF. The DNA for the CDR3 is TGTGCCAGCAGTGCGGACAGGGTCTCCTACGAGCAGTACTTC.

The chain carries TRBV10-2 and TRBJ1-2, with D unclear. This CDR3 is 17 amino acids long. V was cut by 0 bases and J by 5 bases, with 19 bases left in between. Germline V lookup: CDR1 WSHSY, CDR2 SAAADI. CDR3 nucleotides: TGCGCCAGCAGTGAGTCGGCGGGCCACGGGGAGCTGTATGGCTACACCTTC. Translated, it gives CASSESAGHGELYGYTF.

The gene calls are TRBV29-1 and TRBJ1-3; D gene uncertain. Germline lookup yields CDR1 SQVTM and CDR2 ANQGSEA. V shed 4 bases and J shed 4 bases, with 14 bases lying between them. CDR3 length: 14 amino acids. The CDR3 DNA sequence: TGCAGCGTTGCTACCGCCCACGGGGGAAACACCATATATTTT. Residues: CSVATAHGGNTIYF.

V and J are TRBV28 and TRBJ1-2, with D tentatively TRBD1 (6 bases). The germline CDR1 and CDR2 sequences are MDHEN and SYDVKM. The ends were cut back, 3 bases at V and 4 bases at J, with 12 bases in the middle. The CDR3 loop spans 14 amino acids. The CDR3 region is CASSFLGQAYGYTF. The CDR3 DNA follows: TGTGCCAGCAGTTTCCTGGGACAAGCCTATGGCTACACCTTC.

The CDR3 here is CAWSDDRREQYF. In DNA form, the CDR3 reads TGTGCCTGGAGTGACGACAGAAGGGAGCAGTACTTC. V gene TRBV30 combines with J gene TRBJ2-7; D might be TRBD1 (5 bases). V was trimmed by 1 base and J by 7 bases, leaving 11 bases between them. The germline V gene encodes CDR1 GTSNPN and CDR2 SVGIG (reference sequence). This CDR3 has 12 amino acids.

The chain joins TRBV30 to TRBJ1-2; a possible D gene is TRBD1 (6 bases). CDR1 is GTSNPN and CDR2 is SVGIG in the germline V gene (reference sequence). Trimming removed 2 bases from V and 0 bases from J, with 13 bases in between. CDR3 length: 15 amino acids. CDR3: CAWSRTVESNYGYTF. CDR3 coding DNA: TGTGCCTGGAGTCGGACAGTTGAGTCTAACTATGGCTACACCTTC.

The gene calls are TRBV28 and TRBJ1-2; no clear D. The CDR3 runs 14 residues. V was trimmed by 8 bases and J by 4 bases, leaving 17 bases between them. The germline V gene encodes CDR1 MDHEN and CDR2 SYDVKM. CDR3 in DNA: TGTGCCAGCGGTCATTATTCGGGTTCCTATGGCTACACCTTC. Translated: CASGHYSGSYGYTF.

The chain couples TRBV7-3 to TRBJ2-1; no definite D call. This CDR3 is built from 13 residues. Germline-derived CDR1 and CDR2 are SGHTA and FQGTGA. V was pared by 9 bases and J by 7 bases, with 16 bases between. The CDR3 DNA reads TGTGCCAGTTCCCGGGTGAACGAAAATGAGCAGTTCTTC. Protein: CASSRVNENEQFF.

The chain has TRBV9 and TRBJ1-2; 9 bases map to TRBD1. Germline loops: CDR1 SGDLS, CDR2 YYNGEE. Unmatched junction bases numbered 5, after V lost 1 base and J lost 4 bases. This CDR3 is 15 amino acids long. The CDR3 sequence is CASSVFGTGSYGYTF. The CDR3 DNA reads TGTGCCAGCAGCGTATTCGGGACAGGGTCCTATGGCTACACCTTC. The variable domain in full, completed from reference TRBV9 and TRBJ1-2, reads DSGVTQTPKHLITATGQRVTLRCSPRSGDLSVYWYQQSLDQGLQFLIQYYNGEERAKGNILERFSAQQFPDLHSELNLSSLELGDSALYFCASSVFGTGSYGYTFGSGTRLTVV.

The gene calls are TRBV6-1 and TRBJ1-4; 8 nucleotides align to TRBD1. Per the germline V gene, CDR1 is MNHNS and CDR2 is SASEGT. The V gene end was trimmed by 1 base and the J gene end by 7 bases; junction bases not matched to a gene: 11. The CDR3 runs to 17 residues. The CDR3 region is CASSEGWTRTGLEKLFF. CDR3 bases: TGTGCCAGCAGTGAAGGGTGGACCAGGACAGGGCTTGAAAAACTGTTTTTT.

The rearrangement joins TRBV10-3 to TRBJ2-3, with D possibly TRBD1 on 5 matching bases. V lost 7 bases to trimming and J lost 4 bases, with 12 bases between them. This CDR3 is 13 amino acids long. Germline-derived CDR1 and CDR2 are ENHRY and SYGVKD. The CDR3 bases are TGTGCCATCAACCAGGGCGCCTCAGATACGCAGTATTTT. Translated, it gives CAINQGASDTQYF.

The V gene is TRBV4-1, the J gene TRBJ2-6; a weak D match, TRBD2 (6 bases). CDR1 and CDR2 from the germline V gene are MGHRA and YSYEKL. V was cut by 0 bases and J by 2 bases, with 11 bases left in between. This CDR3 is 17 amino acids long. The CDR3 here is CASSQEGGVPGANVLTF. CDR3 coding DNA: TGCGCCAGCAGCCAAGAAGGCGGGGTGCCTGGGGCCAACGTCCTGACTTTC.

J is TRBJ2-7 and V is TRBV30; weak D call: TRBD2 (5 bases). CDR1 and CDR2 (germline): GTSNPN, SVGIG (reference sequence). This CDR3 comprises 14 residues. V was pared by 7 bases and J by 5 bases, with 21 bases between. CDR3 amino acids: CASPGNSATNEQYF. The DNA of the CDR3 is TGTGCCTCCCCAGGAAACTCAGCGACTAACGAGCAGTACTTC.

The chain employs TRBV7-8 and TRBJ2-3, with TRBD1 matching over 9 bases. The CDR3 sequence is 17 residues long. Germline CDR1 is SGHVS and CDR2 is FQNEAQ. With 2 bases clipped from V and 2 bases from J, the junction kept 8 bases outside the gene matches. The CDR3 sequence: CASSLWGGQGVTDTQYF. DNA for the CDR3: TGTGCCAGCAGCTTATGGGGGGGACAGGGAGTCACAGATACGCAGTATTTT.

The DNA for the CDR3 is TGTGCCAGCACCGAGGGGGCTTACTATGGCTACACCTTC. The encoded protein is CASTEGAYYGYTF. The chain links TRBV7-9 to TRBJ1-2, with 7 bases that match TRBD1. CDR1 SEHNR and CDR2 FQNEAQ come from the germline V gene (reference sequence). This CDR3 has 13 amino acids. V shed 7 bases and J 3 bases; nucleotides not matched to a gene: 5.